This T cell receptor beta chain was sequenced during a study of T-cell memory formation after mild COVID-19. Study overall: Largely, TCR clusters stayed within a single donor.

TCRdb processed the 5' RACE reads anew with MiXCR; each CDR3 protein has one entry. The table lists 35,000 to 45,000 distinct CDR3 sequences, 6% to 7% of them singletons. V lost 0 bases and J lost 4; bases outside the gene matches: 0. The CDR3 sequence is 14 residues long. Germline CDR1 reads SGHRS; CDR2 reads YFSETQ. This clonotype was picked up many times. The gene calls are TRBV5-1 and TRBJ2-2; 7 nucleotides agree with TRBD2. Sequenced sample: PBMCs or a T cell subset sorted from them (not recorded which). This TCR came from an adult who had mild COVID-19 (a few samples of this study predate the infection). Cell type and time point are not known. CDR3: CASSLVAGTGELFF. For the CDR3, the DNA is TGCGCCAGCAGCTTGGTAGCGGGCACCGGGGAGCTGTTTTTT.